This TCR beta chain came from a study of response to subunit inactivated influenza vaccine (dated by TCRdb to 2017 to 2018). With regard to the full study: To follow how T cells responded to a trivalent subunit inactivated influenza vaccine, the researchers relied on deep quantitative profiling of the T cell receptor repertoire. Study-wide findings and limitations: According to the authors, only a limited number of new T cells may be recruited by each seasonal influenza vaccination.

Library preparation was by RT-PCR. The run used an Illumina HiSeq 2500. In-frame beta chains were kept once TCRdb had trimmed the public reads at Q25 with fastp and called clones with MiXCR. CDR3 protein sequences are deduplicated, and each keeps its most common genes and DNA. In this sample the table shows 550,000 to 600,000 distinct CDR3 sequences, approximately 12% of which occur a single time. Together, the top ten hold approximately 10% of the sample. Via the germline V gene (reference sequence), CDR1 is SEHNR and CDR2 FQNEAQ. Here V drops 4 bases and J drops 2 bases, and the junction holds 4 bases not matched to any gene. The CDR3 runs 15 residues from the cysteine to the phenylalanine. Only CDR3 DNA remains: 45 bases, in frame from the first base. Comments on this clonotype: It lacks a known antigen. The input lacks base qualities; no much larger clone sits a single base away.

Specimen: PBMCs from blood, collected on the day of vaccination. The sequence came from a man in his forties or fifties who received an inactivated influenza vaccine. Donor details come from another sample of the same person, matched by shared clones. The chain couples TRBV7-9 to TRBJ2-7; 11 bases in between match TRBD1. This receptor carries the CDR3 CASSWGTGGAYEQYF. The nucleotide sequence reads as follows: TGTGCCAGCAGCTGGGGGACAGGGGGGGCCTACGAGCAGTACTTC. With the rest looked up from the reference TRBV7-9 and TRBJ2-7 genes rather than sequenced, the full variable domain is DTGVSQNPRHKITKRGQNVTFRCDPISEHNRLYWYRQTLGQGPEFLTYFQNEAQLEKSRLLSDRFSAERPKGSFSTLEIQRTEQGDSAMYLCASSWGTGGAYEQYFGPGTRLTVT.